The 14 T cell receptor beta chains presented below share a single source sample, sequenced in a study of blood T cell repertoires in COVID-19. Generated by immunoSEQ multiplex PCR, the TCRdb table keeps only in-frame clones and is missing some. The repertoire consists of 120,000 to 150,000 clones, with 87% occurring once and the leading ten covering around 0.91%. The specimen sequenced was peripheral blood. Receptors originate from a woman between 50 and 59 years old with acute or convalescent COVID-19.

The V call is TRBV6-6, the J call TRBJ1-3, with D possibly being TRBD1 (6 bases). This CDR3 comprises 14 residues. Germline CDR1 and CDR2: MNHNY and SVGAGI (reference sequence). The ends were cut back, 5 bases at V and 2 bases at J, with 10 bases in the middle. The CDR3 protein is CASSEGQAGNTIYF. The CDR3 region has the DNA TGTGCCAGCAGTGAGGGACAAGCTGGAAACACCATATATTTT.

The CDR3 DNA reads as TGTGCCAGCAGCGTAAATGAGGCGGGGTGGGGCACAGATACGCAGTATTTT. As protein: CASSVNEAGWGTDTQYF. The J gene is TRBJ2-3, the V gene TRBV9, with D tentatively TRBD2 (6 bases). The CDR3 sequence is 17 residues long. V lost 1 base and J 1 base, leaving 16 bases between the germline ends. Looked up from germline, CDR1 is SGDLS and CDR2 is YYNGEE.

CDR3 coding DNA: TGTGCCAGCAGCTTAGCGCTAAGCAACTGGGGAGTCACAGATACGCAGTATTTT. It yields the protein CASSLALSNWGVTDTQYF. The rearrangement uses TRBV11-1 and TRBJ2-3; D perhaps matches TRBD2 (5 bases). Trimming stripped 0 bases from V and 2 bases from J, with 18 bases between. CDR3 size: 18 residues. From germline, CDR1 is SGHAT and CDR2 FQDESV (reference sequence). Complete variable domain (other parts from reference TRBV11-1 and TRBJ2-3): EAEVAQSPRYKITEKSQAVAFWCDPISGHATLYWYRQILGQGPELLVQFQDESVVDDSQLPKDRFSAERLKGVDSTLKIQPAELGDSAMYLCASSLALSNWGVTDTQYFGPGTRLTVL.

The chain employs TRBV9 and TRBJ1-2; 10 nucleotides line up with TRBD1. The CDR3 extends over 14 amino acids. V shed 7 bases and J 0 bases; nucleotides not matched to a gene: 3. The germline CDR1 and CDR2 sequences are SGDLS and YYNGEE. The CDR3 sequence: CASGGQGANYGYTF. The DNA for the CDR3 is TGTGCCAGCGGCGGACAGGGGGCTAACTATGGCTACACCTTC.

This clone appeared once. The V gene is TRBV6-5, the J gene TRBJ1-3; D is unresolved. V was pared by 8 bases and J by 7 bases, with 15 bases between. Germline V gene data show CDR1 as MNHEY and CDR2 as SVGAGI. This CDR3 has 13 residues. In DNA, the CDR3 is TGTGCCAGCGGAGCGGTCGAAGGGAACACCATATATTTT. Amino acid sequence: CASGAVEGNTIYF.

This clone was detected only once. The gene calls are TRBV24-1 and TRBJ2-3; 8 nucleotides match TRBD2. Germline V gives CDR1 KGHDR, CDR2 SFDVKD. The CDR3 runs 15 residues. The junction had 7 bases not matched to a gene; V was cut back by 4 bases and J by 5 bases. The chain's CDR3 is CATSDPDGGVDTQYF. The CDR3 nucleotides read TGTGCCACCAGTGACCCCGACGGGGGGGTAGATACGCAGTATTTT.

This chain's CDR3 is CSASRVTGYNEQFF. The CDR3 DNA reads as TGCAGTGCTAGTCGGGTCACGGGTTATAATGAGCAGTTCTTC. The gene calls are TRBV20-1 and TRBJ2-1; D not resolved. Per germline, CDR1 DFQATT and CDR2 SNEGSKA (reference sequence). V lost 3 bases and J 7 bases, leaving 16 bases between the germline ends. The CDR3 length is 14 residues.

V gene TRBV7-6 combines with J gene TRBJ2-1, with 8 bases identical to TRBD2. V was pared by 0 bases and J by 4 bases, with 2 bases of the junction left unmatched. CDR1 and CDR2 from the germline V gene are SGHVS and FNYEAQ. The CDR3 is made up of 15 amino acids. CDR3 bases: TGTGCCAGCAGCTTAGCGGGGACTAGATACAATGAGCAGTTCTTC. This codes for CASSLAGTRYNEQFF. Full variable domain (remainder filled in from reference TRBV7-6 and TRBJ2-1): GAGVSQSPRYKVTKRGQDVALRCDPISGHVSLYWYRQALGQGPEFLTYFNYEAQQDKSGLPNDRFSAERPEGSISTLTIQRTEQRDSAMYRCASSLAGTRYNEQFFGPGTRLTVL.

The chain uses TRBV19 and TRBJ1-3, with 7 nucleotides matching TRBD1. CDR1 is LNHDA, CDR2 SQIVND, per germline (reference sequence). With V trimmed by 3 bases and J by 4 bases, 12 bases remained unmatched. CDR3 length: 17 residues. This CDR3 reads CASSMGRTGGQGNTIYF. In DNA form, the CDR3 reads TGTGCCAGTAGTATGGGACGGACAGGAGGGCAAGGAAACACCATATATTTT.

This chain joins TRBV7-2 and TRBJ2-7; 8 bases agree with TRBD1. Germline V CDR1 and CDR2: SGHTA, FQGNSA. The CDR3 has 14 residues. Losses at the gene ends were 5 bases for V and 0 bases for J; bases not matched to a gene: 3. Here the CDR3 reads CASSPGTGSYEQYF. The DNA of the CDR3 is TGTGCCAGCAGCCCGGGGACAGGCTCCTACGAGCAGTACTTC.

CDR3 bases: TGTGCCAGCAGCCGATTAGCGGGAGGGAGGGATACGCAGTATTTT. It specifies CASSRLAGGRDTQYF. V gene TRBV7-6 combines with J gene TRBJ2-3; 11 bases align to TRBD2. Germline V gene lookup returns CDR1 SGHVS and CDR2 FNYEAQ. The ends lost 5 bases at V and 6 bases at J; junction bases unmatched: 7. CDR3 length: 15 amino acids.

This clone was counted once. This rearrangement joins TRBV5-1 to TRBJ2-2, with 8 bases matching TRBD2. Losses at the gene ends were 6 bases for V and 3 bases for J; bases not matched to a gene: 4. Germline values: CDR1 SGHRS, CDR2 YFSETQ. CDR3 size: 14 residues. The CDR3 sequence is CASTYGGDTGELFF. DNA for the CDR3: TGCGCCAGCACGTACGGGGGGGACACCGGGGAGCTGTTTTTT.

CDR3 amino acids: CASSSTGRRQPQHF. In nucleotides, the CDR3 is TGTGCCAGCAGTTCGACAGGGAGACGCCAGCCCCAGCATTTT. This chain uses TRBV27 with TRBJ1-5, with 7 bases lining up with TRBD1. Looked up from germline, CDR1 is MNHEY and CDR2 is SMNVEV (reference sequence). V gave up 4 bases and J gave up 7 bases; unmatched junction bases: 7. The CDR3 runs 14 residues.

This rearrangement joins TRBV27 to TRBJ2-7; D is perhaps TRBD1 (6 bases). The V gene's germline CDR1 is MNHEY and CDR2 SMNVEV (reference sequence). This CDR3 is 15 amino acids long. Trimming took 2 bases from V and 3 from J, leaving 14 bases between them. The CDR3 spells CASSLEAGDNYEQYF. As DNA, the CDR3 is TGTGCCAGCAGTTTAGAGGCAGGGGATAACTACGAGCAGTACTTC.